This entry describes one TCR beta chain. This sample was included in a study of technical replicates of blood from a handful of donors. Assay used: immunoSEQ multiplex PCR; TCRdb lists only in-frame clones, some missing. The table has 15,000 to 20,000 clones, roughly 89% seen once; the top ten hold over 9%. Between the trimmed V and J ends, which lost 1 base and 8 bases, there was a span of 11 bases. This CDR3 region has 13 residues. Per the germline V gene, CDR1 is SGHVS and CDR2 is FQNEAQ. The chain combines TRBV7-8 with TRBJ1-2; D is possibly TRBD1 (5 bases). Specimen: PBMCs. The sequence came from a human donor in good health. This chain's CDR3 is CASSLGAGRGYTF. The CDR3 nucleotides read TGTGCCAGCAGCTTAGGGGCAGGGCGAGGCTACACCTTC. The entire variable domain, with the rest obtained from reference TRBV7-8 and TRBJ1-2, is as follows: GAGVSQSPRYKVAKRGQDVALRCDPISGHVSLFWYQQALGQGPEFLTYFQNEAQLDKSGLPSDRFFAERPEGSVSTLKIQRTQQEDSAVYLCASSLGAGRGYTFGSGTRLTVV.